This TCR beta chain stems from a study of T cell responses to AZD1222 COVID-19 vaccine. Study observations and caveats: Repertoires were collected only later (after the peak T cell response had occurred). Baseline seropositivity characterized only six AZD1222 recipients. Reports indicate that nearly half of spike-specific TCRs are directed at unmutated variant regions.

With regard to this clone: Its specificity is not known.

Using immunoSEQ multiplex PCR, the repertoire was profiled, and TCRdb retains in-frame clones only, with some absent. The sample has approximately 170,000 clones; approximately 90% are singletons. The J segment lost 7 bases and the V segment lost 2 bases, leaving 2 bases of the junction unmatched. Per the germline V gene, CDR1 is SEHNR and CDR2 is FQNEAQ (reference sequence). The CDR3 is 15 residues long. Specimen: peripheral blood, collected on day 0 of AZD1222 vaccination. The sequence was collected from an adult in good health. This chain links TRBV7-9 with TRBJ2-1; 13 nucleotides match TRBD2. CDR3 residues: CASSLLLAGGNEQFF. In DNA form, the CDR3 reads TGTGCCAGCAGCTTACTACTAGCGGGAGGGAATGAGCAGTTCTTC.